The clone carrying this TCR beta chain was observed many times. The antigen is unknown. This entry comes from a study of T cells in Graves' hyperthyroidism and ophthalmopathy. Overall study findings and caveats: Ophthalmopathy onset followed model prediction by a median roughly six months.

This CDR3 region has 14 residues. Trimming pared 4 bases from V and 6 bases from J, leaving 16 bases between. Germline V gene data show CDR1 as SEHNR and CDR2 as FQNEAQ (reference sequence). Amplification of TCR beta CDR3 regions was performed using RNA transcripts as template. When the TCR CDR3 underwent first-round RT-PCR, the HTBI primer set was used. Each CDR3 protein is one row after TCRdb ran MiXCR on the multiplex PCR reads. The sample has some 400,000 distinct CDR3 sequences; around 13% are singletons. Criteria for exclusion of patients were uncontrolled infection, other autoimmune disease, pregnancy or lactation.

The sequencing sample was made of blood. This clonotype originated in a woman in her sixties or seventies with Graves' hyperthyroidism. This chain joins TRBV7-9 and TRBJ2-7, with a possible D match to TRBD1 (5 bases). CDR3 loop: CASSSLSRAGEQYF. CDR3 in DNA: TGTGCCAGCAGCTCACTAAGCAGGGCAGGCGAGCAGTACTTC. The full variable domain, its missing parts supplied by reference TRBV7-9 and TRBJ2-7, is DTGVSQNPRHKITKRGQNVTFRCDPISEHNRLYWYRQTLGQGPEFLTYFQNEAQLEKSRLLSDRFSAERPKGSFSTLEIQRTEQGDSAMYLCASSSLSRAGEQYFGPGTRLTVT.